These 10 T cell receptor beta chains were sequenced from one sample in a study of T cells after yellow fever vaccination. One entry per CDR3 protein, called by TCRdb with MiXCR from the 5' RACE reads. Of approximately 250,000 distinct CDR3 sequences listed, about 3.9% were seen once; the top ten hold 19%. The sample was PBMCs, taken 15 days after the yellow fever booster vaccination. The receptors stem from a man aged 18 to 30 who received the YFV17D yellow fever vaccine.

The table lists this clonotype with many counts. The V call is TRBV7-9, the J call TRBJ1-6; no definite D call. Between the trimmed V and J ends, which lost 3 bases and 8 bases, there was a span of 5 bases. Germline-derived CDR1 and CDR2 are SEHNR and FQNEAQ (reference sequence). The CDR3 totals 12 residues. As DNA, the CDR3 is TGTGCCAGCAGCTTTGGGGATTCACCCCTCCACTTT. Translation: CASSFGDSPLHF.

There are a few counts of this clonotype. The chain is built from TRBV28 and TRBJ1-5; no clear D. Germline V CDR1 and CDR2: MDHEN, SYDVKM. The CDR3 loop spans 17 amino acids. Trimming left V 0 bases short and J 3 bases short, with 15 bases between. The CDR3: CASSLWSQRGNNQPQHF. In DNA form, the CDR3 reads TGTGCCAGCAGTTTATGGAGTCAGAGAGGCAACAATCAGCCCCAGCATTTT.

This clonotype was counted many times. The chain uses TRBV10-2 and TRBJ1-3, with D hard to call. The germline V and J ends were trimmed by 6 bases and 4 bases, with 16 bases remaining between them. Germline V lookup: CDR1 WSHSY, CDR2 SAAADI. There are 15 residues in the CDR3. The CDR3 DNA follows: TGCGCCAGCAGCGAGAGCGATCTTTTAGGAAACACCATATATTTT. Translating it yields CASSESDLLGNTIYF.

The V and J genes are TRBV1 and TRBJ1-1; the D call in the table, TRBD1, was not verified against the DNA. TRBV1 corresponds to a pseudogene. The CDR3 runs 15 residues. The CDR3 sequence is CTSSQDSARRTEAFF. CDR3 DNA sequence: TGCACCAGCAGCCAAGATAGCGCCAGGAGGACTGAAGCTTTCTTT.

In this sample, this clonotype turned up many times. This chain links TRBV4-2 with TRBJ1-4, with D unresolved. V lost 0 bases to trimming and J lost 3 bases, with 8 bases between them. The CDR3 covers 15 residues. Germline V CDR1 and CDR2: LGHNA, YNFKEQ. The CDR3 DNA reads TGTGCCAGCAGCCAAGATGAGGGATCTAATGAAAAACTGTTTTTT. The encoded protein is CASSQDEGSNEKLFF.

At least ten counts were recorded for this clonotype. The rearrangement uses TRBV12-3 or TRBV12-4 and TRBJ1-2; unclear D gene. This CDR3 has 15 residues. V shed 4 bases and J shed 8 bases, with 20 bases lying between them. DNA for the CDR3: TGTGCCAGCAGTTCAACCCTAACTGGCGCGGAGGGCTACACCTTC. Translated: CASSSTLTGAEGYTF.

This clonotype was seen many times. The genes are TRBV12-3 or TRBV12-4 and TRBJ1-6, with 7 bases lining up with TRBD1. Germline trimming cut 6 bases from V and 6 bases from J; bases unmatched to any gene: 8. The CDR3 has 15 amino acids. The CDR3 is CASREGQAINSPLHF. The CDR3 DNA reads as TGTGCCAGCAGGGAAGGACAGGCTATTAATTCACCCCTCCACTTT.

This chain joins TRBV5-4 and TRBJ2-2; 10 bases map to TRBD1. This CDR3 spans 17 amino acids. V trimming: 4 bases; J trimming: 5 bases; junction bases outside the gene matches: 11. Germline CDR1 SGHNT, CDR2 YYREEE (reference sequence). CDR3 sequence: CASSPKGDRGETGELFF. The CDR3, as DNA: TGTGCCAGCAGCCCCAAGGGGGACAGGGGAGAAACCGGGGAGCTGTTTTTT.

This clonotype was recorded at least ten times. This chain uses TRBV5-6 with TRBJ1-5, with 10 bases fitting TRBD1. CDR3 length equals 13 residues. Germline V gives CDR1 SGHDT, CDR2 YYEEEE. The J segment lost 6 bases and the V segment lost 5 bases, leaving 2 bases of the junction unmatched. CDR3 loop: CASRRTGGQPQHF. The CDR3 bases are TGTGCCAGCAGACGGACAGGGGGTCAGCCCCAGCATTTT.

This clonotype was seen ten or more times. The genes are TRBV28 and TRBJ1-6, with 9 bases identical to TRBD1. Unmatched junction bases numbered 7, after V lost 6 bases and J lost 7 bases. The CDR3 runs to 15 residues. Germline assignment: CDR1 MDHEN and CDR2 SYDVKM. CDR3 protein: CASSLMTGGNSPLHF. CDR3 DNA sequence: TGTGCCAGCAGCCTTATGACAGGGGGAAATTCACCCCTCCACTTT.